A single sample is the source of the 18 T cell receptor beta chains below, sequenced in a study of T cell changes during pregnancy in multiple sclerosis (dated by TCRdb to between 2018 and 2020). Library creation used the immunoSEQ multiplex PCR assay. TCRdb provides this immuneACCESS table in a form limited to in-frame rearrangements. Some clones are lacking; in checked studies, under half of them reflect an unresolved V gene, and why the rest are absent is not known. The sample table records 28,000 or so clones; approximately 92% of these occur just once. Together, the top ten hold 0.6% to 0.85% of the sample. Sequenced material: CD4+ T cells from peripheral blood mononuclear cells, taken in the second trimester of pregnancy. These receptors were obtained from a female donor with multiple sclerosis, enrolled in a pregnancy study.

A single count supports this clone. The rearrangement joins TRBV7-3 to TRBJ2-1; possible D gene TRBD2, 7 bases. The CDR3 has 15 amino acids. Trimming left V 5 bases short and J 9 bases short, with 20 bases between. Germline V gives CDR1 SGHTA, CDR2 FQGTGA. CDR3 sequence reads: CASSRQAGLQGEQFF. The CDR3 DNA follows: TGTGCCAGCAGCCGGCAAGCGGGACTACAGGGTGAGCAGTTCTTC.

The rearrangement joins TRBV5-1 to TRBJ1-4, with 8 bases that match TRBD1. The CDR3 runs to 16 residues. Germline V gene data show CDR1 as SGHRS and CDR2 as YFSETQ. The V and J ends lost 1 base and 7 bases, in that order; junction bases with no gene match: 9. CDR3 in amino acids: CASSLTLTGAPEKLFF. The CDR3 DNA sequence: TGCGCCAGCAGCTTGACCCTGACAGGGGCCCCTGAAAAACTGTTTTTT.

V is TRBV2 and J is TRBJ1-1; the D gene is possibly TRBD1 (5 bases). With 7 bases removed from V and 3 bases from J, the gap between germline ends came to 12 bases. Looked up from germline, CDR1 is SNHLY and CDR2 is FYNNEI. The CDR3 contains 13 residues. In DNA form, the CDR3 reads TGTGCCAGCACTTACCGCAGGGACACTGAAGCTTTCTTT. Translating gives CASTYRRDTEAFF.

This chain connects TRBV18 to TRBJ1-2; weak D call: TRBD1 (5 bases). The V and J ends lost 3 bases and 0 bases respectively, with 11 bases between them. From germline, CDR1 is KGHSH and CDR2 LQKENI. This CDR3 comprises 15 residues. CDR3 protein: CASSPSGSTNYGYTF. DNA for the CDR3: TGTGCCAGCTCACCCTCAGGGTCGACTAACTATGGCTACACCTTC.

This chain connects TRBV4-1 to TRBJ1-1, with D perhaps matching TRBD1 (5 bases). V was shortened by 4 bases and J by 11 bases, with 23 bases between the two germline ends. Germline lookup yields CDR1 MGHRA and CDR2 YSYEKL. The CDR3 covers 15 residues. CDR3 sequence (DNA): TGCGCCAGCAGCCGTCAGGAGGGGCCTGACGATCCGGCTTTCTTT. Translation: CASSRQEGPDDPAFF.

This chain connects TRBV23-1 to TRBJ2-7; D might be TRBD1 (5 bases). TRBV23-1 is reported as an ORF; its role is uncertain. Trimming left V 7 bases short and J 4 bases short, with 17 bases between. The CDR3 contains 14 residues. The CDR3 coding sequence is TGCGCCAGCATGGGGCAGGTAGCTATGTACGAGCAGTACTTC. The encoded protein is CASMGQVAMYEQYF.

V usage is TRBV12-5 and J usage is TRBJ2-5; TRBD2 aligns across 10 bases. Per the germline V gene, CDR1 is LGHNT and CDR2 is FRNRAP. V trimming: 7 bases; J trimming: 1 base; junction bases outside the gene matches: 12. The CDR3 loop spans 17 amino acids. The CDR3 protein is CASAFGLAGALQETQYF. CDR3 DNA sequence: TGTGCTAGTGCCTTCGGGCTAGCGGGGGCCCTCCAAGAGACCCAGTACTTC.

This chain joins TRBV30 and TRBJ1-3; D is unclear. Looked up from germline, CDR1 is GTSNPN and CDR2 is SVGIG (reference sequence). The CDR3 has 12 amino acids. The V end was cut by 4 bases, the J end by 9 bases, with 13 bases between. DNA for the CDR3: TGTGCCTGGACCCAATCGGGAGGCACCATATATTTT. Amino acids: CAWTQSGGTIYF.

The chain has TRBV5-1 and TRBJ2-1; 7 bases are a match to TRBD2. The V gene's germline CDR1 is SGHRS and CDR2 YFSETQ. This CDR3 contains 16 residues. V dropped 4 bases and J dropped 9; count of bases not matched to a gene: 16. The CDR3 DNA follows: TGCGCCAGCAGCCCCTCGGGAGGAATTTGGGAGGGTGAGCAGTTCTTC. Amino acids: CASSPSGGIWEGEQFF. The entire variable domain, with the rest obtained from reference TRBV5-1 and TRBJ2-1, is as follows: KAGVTQTPRYLIKTRGQQVTLSCSPISGHRSVSWYQQTPGQGLQFLFEYFSETQRNKGNFPGRFSGRQFSNSRSEMNVSTLELGDSALYLCASSPSGGIWEGEQFFGPGTRLTVL.

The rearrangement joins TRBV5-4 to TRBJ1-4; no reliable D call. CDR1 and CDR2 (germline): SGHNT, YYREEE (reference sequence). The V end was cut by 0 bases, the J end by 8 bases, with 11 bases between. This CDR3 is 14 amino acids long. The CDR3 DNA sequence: TGTGCCAGCAGCTTGGCAAATAGAGGGGAAAAACTGTTTTTT. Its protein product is CASSLANRGEKLFF.

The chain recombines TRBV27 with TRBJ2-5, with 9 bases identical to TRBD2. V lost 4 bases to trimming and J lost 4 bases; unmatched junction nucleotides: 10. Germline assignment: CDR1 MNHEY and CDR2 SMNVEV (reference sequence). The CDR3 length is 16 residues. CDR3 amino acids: CASSSQAGGSGETQYF. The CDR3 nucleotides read TGTGCCAGCAGTTCCCAAGCGGGGGGTTCGGGAGAGACCCAGTACTTC.

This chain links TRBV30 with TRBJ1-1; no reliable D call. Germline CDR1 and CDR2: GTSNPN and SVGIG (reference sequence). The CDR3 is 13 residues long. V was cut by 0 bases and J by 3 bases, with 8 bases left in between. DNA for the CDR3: TGTGCCTGGAGTGTACTGGTCTACACTGAAGCTTTCTTT. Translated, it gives CAWSVLVYTEAFF.

CDR3 amino acids: CASSPLGGVSGANVLTF. As DNA, the CDR3 is TGTGCCAGCTCACCCTTAGGGGGAGTATCTGGGGCCAACGTCCTGACTTTC. This rearrangement joins TRBV18 to TRBJ2-6, with D maybe TRBD1 (6 bases). V was pared by 3 bases and J by 1 base, with 13 bases between. The germline CDR1 and CDR2 sequences are KGHSH and LQKENI. The CDR3 is 17 amino acids.

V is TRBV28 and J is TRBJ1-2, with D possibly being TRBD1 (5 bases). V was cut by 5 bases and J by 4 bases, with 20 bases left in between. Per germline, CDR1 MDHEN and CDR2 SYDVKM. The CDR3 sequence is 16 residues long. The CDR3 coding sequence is TGTGCCAGCAGTCTCCCGGCAGGGCGCGATGGCTATGGCTACACCTTC. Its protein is CASSLPAGRDGYGYTF.

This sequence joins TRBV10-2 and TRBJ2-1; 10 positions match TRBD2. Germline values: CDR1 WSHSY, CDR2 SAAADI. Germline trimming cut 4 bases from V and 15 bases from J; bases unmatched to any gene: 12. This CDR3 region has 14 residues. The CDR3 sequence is CASSGQGGLASLFF. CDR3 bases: TGCGCCAGCAGTGGCCAAGGGGGACTAGCGAGTCTGTTCTTC.

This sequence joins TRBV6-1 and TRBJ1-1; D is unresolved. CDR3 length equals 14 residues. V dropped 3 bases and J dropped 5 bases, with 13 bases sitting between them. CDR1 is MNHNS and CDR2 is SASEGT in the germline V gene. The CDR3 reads CASSDEGGLTEAFF. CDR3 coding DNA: TGTGCCAGCAGTGATGAGGGAGGGTTGACTGAAGCTTTCTTT.

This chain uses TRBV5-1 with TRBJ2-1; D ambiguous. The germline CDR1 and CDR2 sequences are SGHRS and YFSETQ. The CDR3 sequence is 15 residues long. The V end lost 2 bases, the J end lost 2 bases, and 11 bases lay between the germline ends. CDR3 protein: CASSFTESTYNEQFF. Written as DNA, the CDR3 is TGCGCCAGCAGCTTCACTGAATCGACCTACAATGAGCAGTTCTTC.

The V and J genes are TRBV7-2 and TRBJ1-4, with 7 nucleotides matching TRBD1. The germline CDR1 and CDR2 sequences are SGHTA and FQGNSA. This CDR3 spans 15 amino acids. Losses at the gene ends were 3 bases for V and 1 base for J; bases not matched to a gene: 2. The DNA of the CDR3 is TGTGCCAGCAGCTTTACAGGGGAAACTAATGAAAAACTGTTTTTT. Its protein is CASSFTGETNEKLFF.